The subject of this entry is one T cell receptor (beta chain). Its antigen remains unidentified. The assay was immunoSEQ multiplex PCR, and TCRdb's table has in-frame clones only and misses some. The sample consists of some 110,000 clones, about 82% of them appearing once. CDR3 length: 15 amino acids. Germline V CDR1 and CDR2: SGHKS, YYEKEE (reference sequence). V lost 0 bases to trimming and J lost 5 bases; unmatched junction nucleotides: 2. These data belong to a study of cytomegalovirus exposure and HLA in healthy donors. Study results and limitations: Later, an analysis found that TCR clusters from the first cohort tended to co-occur in the 95 to 150 validation repertoires. Investigators reported 164 TCR beta chains as tied to cytomegalovirus. It was confirmed in vitro that a few of the CMV-associated chains were specific for CMV antigens. Most TCR sequences were seen very rarely across donors, but some public TCRs occurred in many.

Specimen: PBMCs. This clonotype originated in a man aged 18-30 years in good health and CMV-seronegative. J is TRBJ2-1 and V is TRBV5-5; the match to TRBD2 covers 10 bases. As DNA, the CDR3 is TGTGCCAGCAGCTTGGGCGGACTAGCGGACAATGAGCAGTTCTTC. This sequence encodes CASSLGGLADNEQFF.